The text below deals with one T cell receptor beta chain. V was pared by 1 base and J by 1 base, with 3 bases of the junction left unmatched. Germline-derived CDR1 and CDR2 are SGHVS and FNYEAQ. The length of the CDR3 is 15 residues. The data derive from a study of blood T cell repertoires in COVID-19. Study as a whole: Samples taken during acute and convalescent COVID-19 were collected in the United States, Italy and Spain.

Clones were sequenced by immunoSEQ multiplex PCR, and TCRdb holds only the in-frame ones, with some missing. The sample includes a few hundred thousand clones, approximately 82% of them seen just once. The chain has TRBV7-6 and TRBJ1-1; 7 bases match TRBD1. The source of this sequence is a woman aged 40 to 50 who had recovered from COVID-19. Sequenced input: peripheral blood. The CDR3, as DNA: TGTGCCAGCAGCTTAGGCGGGACAGAGAACACTGAAGCTTTCTTT. Translating it yields CASSLGGTENTEAFF.